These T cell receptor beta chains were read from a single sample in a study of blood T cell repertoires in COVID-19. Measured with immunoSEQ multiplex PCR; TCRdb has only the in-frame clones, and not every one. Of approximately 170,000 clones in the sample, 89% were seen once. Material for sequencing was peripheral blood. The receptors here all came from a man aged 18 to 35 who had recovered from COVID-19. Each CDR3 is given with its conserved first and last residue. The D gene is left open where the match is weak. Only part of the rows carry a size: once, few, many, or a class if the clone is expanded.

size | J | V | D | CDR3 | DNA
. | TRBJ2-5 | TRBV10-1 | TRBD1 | CASSERDRDGETQYF | TGCGCCAGCAGTGAGAGGGACAGGGACGGGGAGACCCAGTACTTC
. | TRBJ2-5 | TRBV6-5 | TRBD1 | CASSYSTGQGQETQYF | TGTGCCAGCAGTTACTCTACGGGACAGGGGCAAGAGACCCAGTACTTC
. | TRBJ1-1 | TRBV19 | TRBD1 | CASSLRTGANTEAFF | TGTGCCAGTAGTCTGAGGACAGGAGCGAACACTGAAGCTTTCTTT
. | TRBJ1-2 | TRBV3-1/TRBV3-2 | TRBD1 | CASSQAQGDGYTF | TGTGCCAGCAGCCAAGCACAGGGGGATGGCTACACCTTC
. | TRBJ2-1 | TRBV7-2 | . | CASSLEVPSYNEQFF | TGTGCCAGCAGCCTTGAGGTACCCTCCTACAATGAGCAGTTCTTC
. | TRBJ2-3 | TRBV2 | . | CASSEARGRTDTQYF | TGTGCCAGCAGTGAAGCGAGAGGGAGGACAGATACGCAGTATTTT
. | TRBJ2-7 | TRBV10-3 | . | CAIRARTDSYEQYF | TGTGCCATCAGAGCAAGGACTGACTCCTACGAGCAGTACTTC
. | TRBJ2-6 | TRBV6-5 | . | CASSWGRPSGANVLTF | TGTGCCAGCAGTTGGGGCAGGCCCTCTGGGGCCAACGTCCTGACTTTC
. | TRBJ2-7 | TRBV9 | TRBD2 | CASSVGLASVYEQYF | TGTGCCAGCAGCGTCGGACTAGCGAGCGTTTACGAGCAGTACTTC
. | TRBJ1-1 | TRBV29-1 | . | CSTDTPNTEAFF | TGCAGCACAGATACACCAAACACTGAAGCTTTCTTT
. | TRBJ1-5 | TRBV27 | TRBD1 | CASSLRQGDQPQHF | TGTGCCAGCAGTTTACGACAGGGGGATCAGCCCCAGCATTTT
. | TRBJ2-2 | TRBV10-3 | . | CAISESTNTGELFF | TGTGCCATCAGTGAGTCCACGAACACCGGGGAGCTGTTTTTT
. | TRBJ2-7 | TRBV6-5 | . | CASSYRYEQYF | TGTGCCAGCAGTTATCGTTACGAGCAGTACTTC
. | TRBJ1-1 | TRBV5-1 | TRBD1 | CASSPDRVDQAFF | TGCGCCAGCAGCCCGGACAGGGTTGACCAAGCTTTCTTT
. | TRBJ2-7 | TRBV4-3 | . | CASSQDNSPYEQYF | TGCGCCAGCAGCCAAGATAACAGCCCCTACGAGCAGTACTTC
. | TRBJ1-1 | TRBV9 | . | CASSVGQAPNTEAFF | TGTGCCAGCAGCGTAGGACAGGCCCCGAACACTGAAGCTTTCTTT
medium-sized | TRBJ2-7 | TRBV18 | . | CASSPGRSEQYF | TGTGCCAGCTCACCCGGTAGGAGCGAGCAGTACTTC
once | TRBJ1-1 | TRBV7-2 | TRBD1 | CASSLGQGTMNTEAFF | TGTGCCAGCAGCCTGGGACAGGGGACTATGAACACTGAAGCTTTCTTT
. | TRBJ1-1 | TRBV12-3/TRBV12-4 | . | CATRGGAGTEAFF | TGTGCCACCCGGGGGGGGGCAGGCACTGAAGCTTTCTTT
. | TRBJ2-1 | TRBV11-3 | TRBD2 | CASSFNSGSGEQFF | TGTGCCAGCAGCTTTAATAGCGGGAGTGGGGAGCAGTTCTTC
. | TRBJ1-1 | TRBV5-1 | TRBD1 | CASSNPQGVLTEAFF | TGCGCCAGCAGTAACCCTCAGGGGGTGTTAACTGAAGCTTTCTTT
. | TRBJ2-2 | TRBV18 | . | CASSSDRPGELFF | TGTGCCAGCTCTTCAGACAGACCCGGGGAGCTGTTTTTT
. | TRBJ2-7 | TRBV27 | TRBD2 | CASSVGTSGLPYEQYF | TGTGCCAGCAGTGTCGGGACTAGCGGCCTCCCTTACGAGCAGTACTTC
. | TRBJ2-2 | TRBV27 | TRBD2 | CASRYAGAAGTGELFF | TGTGCCAGCCGGTACGCGGGAGCGGCTGGGACCGGGGAGCTGTTTTTT
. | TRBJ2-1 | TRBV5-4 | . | CASSVRRRADNEQFF | TGTGCCAGCAGCGTCCGTAGGAGGGCGGACAATGAGCAGTTCTTC
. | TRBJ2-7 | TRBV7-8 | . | CASSFGGSSYEQYF | TGTGCCAGCAGCTTTGGGGGCAGCTCCTACGAGCAGTACTTC
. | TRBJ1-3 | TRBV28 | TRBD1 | CASSLTGNSGNTIYF | TGTGCCAGCAGTCTGACAGGGAACTCTGGAAACACCATATATTTT
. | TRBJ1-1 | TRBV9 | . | CASSRTENTEAFF | TGTGCCAGCAGCCGGACAGAGAACACTGAAGCTTTCTTT
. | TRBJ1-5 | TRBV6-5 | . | CASSPSGDGNQPQHF | TGTGCCAGCAGCCCCTCAGGGGACGGCAATCAGCCCCAGCATTTT
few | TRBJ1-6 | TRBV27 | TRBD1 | CASSEEGQVISSYNSPLHF | TGTGCCAGCAGTGAGGAGGGACAGGTGATTAGCTCCTATAATTCACCCCTCCACTTT
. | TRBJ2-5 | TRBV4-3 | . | CASSPQTRETQYF | TGCGCCAGCAGCCCCCAAACCAGGGAGACCCAGTACTTC
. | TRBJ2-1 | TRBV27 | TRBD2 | CASSFLTSELVYNEQFF | TGTGCCAGCAGTTTCTTGACTAGCGAATTAGTCTACAATGAGCAGTTCTTC
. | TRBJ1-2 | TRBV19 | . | CASSRLPGHSNYGYTF | TGTGCCAGTAGTCGATTACCGGGACACTCTAACTATGGCTACACCTTC
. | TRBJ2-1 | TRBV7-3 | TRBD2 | CASSLSGRQQFF | TGTGCCAGCAGCTTAAGCGGGAGGCAGCAGTTCTTC
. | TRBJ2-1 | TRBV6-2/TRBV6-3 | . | CASSRAWGEYNEQFF | TGTGCCAGCAGCCGAGCTTGGGGGGAATACAATGAGCAGTTCTTC
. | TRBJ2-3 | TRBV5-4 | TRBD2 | CASSLGAGGVLEKDTQYF | TGTGCCAGCAGCTTGGGAGCGGGAGGTGTCCTTGAGAAAGATACGCAGTATTTT
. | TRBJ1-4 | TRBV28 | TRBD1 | CASSSTGGTNEKLFF | TGTGCCAGCAGTTCCACAGGGGGGACTAATGAAAAACTGTTTTTT
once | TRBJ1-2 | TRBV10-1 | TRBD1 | CASSEGRGPYGYTF | TGCGCCAGCAGTGAGGGCAGGGGGCCGTATGGCTACACCTTC
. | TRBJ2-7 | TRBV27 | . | CASSLFGSYEQYF | TGTGCCAGCAGTTTATTCGGGTCTTACGAGCAGTACTTC
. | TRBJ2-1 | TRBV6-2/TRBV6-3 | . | CASSYGPLEQRNEQFF | TGTGCCAGCAGTTACGGTCCCCTAGAGCAGCGTAATGAGCAGTTCTTC
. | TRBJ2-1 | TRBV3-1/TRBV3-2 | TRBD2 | CASSQGAFRDYEDEQFF | TGTGCCAGCAGCCAAGGGGCCTTCCGGGACTATGAGGACGAGCAGTTCTTC
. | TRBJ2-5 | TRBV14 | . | CASSRDWRAQETQYF | TGTGCCAGCAGCCGAGACTGGAGGGCCCAAGAGACCCAGTACTTC
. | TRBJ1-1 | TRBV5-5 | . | CASSLAIRYETEAFF | TGTGCCAGCAGCTTGGCGATCCGGTATGAGACTGAAGCTTTCTTT
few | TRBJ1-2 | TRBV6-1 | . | CASSERGDGYTF | TGTGCCAGCAGTGAAAGAGGCGATGGCTACACCTTC
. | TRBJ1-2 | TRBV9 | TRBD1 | CASSVGTGLRGNYGYTF | TGTGCCAGCAGCGTGGGGACAGGGTTACGGGGTAACTATGGCTACACCTTC
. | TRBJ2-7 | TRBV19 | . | CASSLGGKSYEQYF | TGTGCCAGTAGCCTTGGGGGGAAGAGTTACGAGCAGTACTTC
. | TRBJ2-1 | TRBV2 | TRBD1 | CASGRQGPTYNEQFF | TGTGCCAGCGGGAGACAGGGACCGACCTACAATGAGCAGTTCTTC
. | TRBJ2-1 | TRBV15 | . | CATSMVGRVYNEQFF | TGTGCCACCAGCATGGTAGGGCGGGTATACAATGAGCAGTTCTTC
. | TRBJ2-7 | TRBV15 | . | CATSGRYEQYF | TGTGCCACCAGCGGTCGGTACGAGCAGTACTTC